The next 20 T cell receptor beta chains were all read from a single sample in a study of CD8 T cells in Susac syndrome. Random hexamers were used to reverse transcribe the RNA input (about 0.5 to 1 ug). TCRdb fed the immunoSEQ multiplex PCR reads into MiXCR, producing one record per CDR3 protein. The table records hundreds of thousands of distinct CDR3 sequences, 85% to 90% of them present only once. Sequenced input: CD8+ T cells from PBMCs. The source of these receptors is a human donor with multiple sclerosis.

The V and J genes are TRBV28 and TRBJ2-7; D not certain. Germline CDR1 and CDR2: MDHEN and SYDVKM. Trimming stripped 2 bases from V and 4 bases from J, with 9 bases between. CDR3 length: 13 residues. CDR3 in amino acids: CASSLIPRYEQYF. The CDR3 coding sequence is TGTGCCAGCAGTTTAATCCCGAGGTACGAGCAGTACTTC.

The genes are TRBV14 and TRBJ2-7; 7 bases are a match to TRBD1. CDR3 length: 16 amino acids. With V trimmed by 4 bases and J by 4 bases, 13 bases remained unmatched. Per the germline V gene, CDR1 is SGHDN and CDR2 is FVKESK. CDR3 loop: CASSLLTGTAPYEQYF. The CDR3 DNA sequence: TGTGCCAGCAGCCTTCTCACCGGGACAGCGCCTTACGAGCAGTACTTC.

This clonotype was seen a few times. The J gene is TRBJ2-1, the V gene TRBV29-1; D is unclear. This CDR3 has 13 amino acids. With 2 bases removed from V and 3 bases from J, the gap between germline ends came to 8 bases. Germline CDR1 and CDR2: SQVTM and ANQGSEA. The chain's CDR3 is CSVEFGGYNEQFF. As DNA, the CDR3 is TGCAGCGTTGAATTTGGTGGCTACAATGAGCAGTTCTTC.

The V gene is TRBV7-2, the J gene TRBJ1-4; D gene ambiguous. Germline CDR1 and CDR2: SGHTA and FQGNSA. This CDR3 spans 12 amino acids. Between the trimmed V and J ends, which lost 0 bases and 8 bases, there was a span of 4 bases. The CDR3 region is CASSLAAEKLFF. The CDR3 DNA reads TGTGCCAGCAGCTTAGCGGCCGAAAAACTGTTTTTT.

The chain has TRBV27 and TRBJ1-4, with D maybe TRBD1 (5 bases). Between the trimmed V and J ends, which lost 7 bases and 0 bases, there was a span of 15 bases. The CDR3 has 16 residues. CDR1 MNHEY and CDR2 SMNVEV come from the germline V gene (reference sequence). In DNA form, the CDR3 reads TGTGCCAGCATCATTTCAAGACAGCCAACTAATGAAAAACTGTTTTTT. Translation: CASIISRQPTNEKLFF.

The chain carries TRBV4-1 and TRBJ2-3, with TRBD1 matching over 7 bases. CDR1 is MGHRA, CDR2 YSYEKL, per germline. The CDR3 is made up of 17 amino acids. V shed 4 bases and J 2 bases; nucleotides not matched to a gene: 12. The CDR3 nucleotides read TGCGCCAGCAGCCTTGAACAGGGGACCCCGAACACAGATACGCAGTATTTT. This gives the protein CASSLEQGTPNTDTQYF.

The chain links TRBV6-5 to TRBJ2-1; possibly TRBD2 for D (5 bases). The V and J ends lost 2 bases and 1 base respectively, with 18 bases between them. The germline CDR1 and CDR2 sequences are MNHEY and SVGAGI. The CDR3 sequence is 18 residues long. The CDR3 DNA follows: TGTGCCAGCAGTTACACCTATTGGGAGAGTGGGTCCTACAATGAGCAGTTCTTC. Its translation: CASSYTYWESGSYNEQFF.

This chain connects TRBV28 to TRBJ2-1; 15 bases match TRBD2. CDR1 is MDHEN, CDR2 SYDVKM, per germline. The length of the CDR3 is 17 residues. With 6 bases clipped from V and 8 bases from J, the junction kept 11 bases outside the gene matches. The CDR3 bases are TGTGCCAGCAGAGGACTAGCGGGAGGGCCGGTGAGGGATGAGCAGTTCTTC. Translating gives CASRGLAGGPVRDEQFF.

The V and J genes are TRBV27 and TRBJ1-2; TRBD1 matches 7 bases. This CDR3 region has 16 residues. Looked up from germline, CDR1 is MNHEY and CDR2 is SMNVEV (reference sequence). Trimming at V came to 0 bases and at J to 3 bases, leaving 7 bases not matched to a gene. In DNA, the CDR3 is TGTGCCAGCAGTTTATCGGGGCAGGGGGGCTACTATGGCTACACCTTC. Protein sequence: CASSLSGQGGYYGYTF.

The chain is built from TRBV7-9 and TRBJ1-5; D ambiguous. Deletions cut 5 bases from V and 11 bases from J, with 13 bases between. Per the germline V gene, CDR1 is SEHNR and CDR2 is FQNEAQ (reference sequence). The CDR3 extends over 12 amino acids. This CDR3 is CASSDIRGTQHF. The DNA of the CDR3 is TGTGCCAGCAGCGATATCCGCGGGACCCAGCATTTT.

The J gene is TRBJ2-5, the V gene TRBV4-1; maybe TRBD2 (5 bases). Per germline, CDR1 MGHRA and CDR2 YSYEKL. V shed 1 base and J shed 5 bases, with 11 bases lying between them. The CDR3 sequence is 14 residues long. This CDR3 is CASSQAEDVETQYF. DNA for the CDR3: TGCGCCAGCAGCCAAGCGGAGGATGTGGAGACCCAGTACTTC.

This sequence joins TRBV7-9 and TRBJ2-2; a possible D gene is TRBD2 (5 bases). The CDR3 is 16 amino acids. CDR1 SEHNR and CDR2 FQNEAQ come from the germline V gene (reference sequence). Trimming removed 5 bases from V and 6 bases from J, with 19 bases in between. CDR3 sequence (DNA): TGTGCCAGCAGCAAACTGCGGGCGGAGCTCCCCGGGGAGCTGTTTTTT. Translating it yields CASSKLRAELPGELFF.

The chain joins TRBV2 to TRBJ2-1, with 9 positions matching TRBD2. The CDR3 length is 16 residues. Looked up from germline, CDR1 is SNHLY and CDR2 is FYNNEI. V was pared by 6 bases and J by 3 bases, with 9 bases of the junction left unmatched. The CDR3 loop reads CASSDPSGAFYNEQFF. In nucleotides, the CDR3 is TGTGCCAGCAGCGACCCTAGCGGGGCTTTCTACAATGAGCAGTTCTTC.

This chain joins TRBV6-1 and TRBJ1-2; 9 bases are a match to TRBD1. CDR1 is MNHNS and CDR2 is SASEGT in the germline V gene. CDR3 size: 15 residues. The trim removed 7 bases at V and 6 bases at J, leaving 12 bases unmatched. The CDR3, as DNA: TGTGCCAGCACCTTCCTCCCGGGACAGGGTGATGGCTACACCTTC. Translating it yields CASTFLPGQGDGYTF.

V usage is TRBV4-1 and J usage is TRBJ1-1; unclear D gene. Germline assignment: CDR1 MGHRA and CDR2 YSYEKL. The CDR3 runs 14 residues. Trimming pared 3 bases from V and 4 bases from J, leaving 12 bases between. The CDR3 region has the DNA TGCGCCAGCAGCCAGGAGGATACGGGCACTGAAGCTTTCTTT. Protein sequence: CASSQEDTGTEAFF.

The table lists this clonotype with a count of one. V usage is TRBV4-1 and J usage is TRBJ1-1; a weak D match, TRBD1 (6 bases). V was pared by 2 bases and J by 7 bases, with 14 bases between. Germline CDR1 MGHRA, CDR2 YSYEKL. This CDR3 has 14 amino acids. CDR3 protein: CASSQQTGKGEAFF. CDR3 bases: TGCGCCAGCAGCCAACAAACAGGGAAGGGTGAAGCTTTCTTT.

The chain carries TRBV28 and TRBJ2-1; D might be TRBD1 (5 bases). V lost 3 bases and J lost 7, with 10 bases in between. Germline values: CDR1 MDHEN, CDR2 SYDVKM. The CDR3 covers 13 residues. Here the CDR3 reads CASSLLGDNEQFF. CDR3 DNA sequence: TGTGCCAGCAGTTTGCTAGGGGATAATGAGCAGTTCTTC.

The rearrangement uses TRBV7-6 and TRBJ2-1; D gene unclear. The CDR3 sequence is 16 residues long. Germline V gene data show CDR1 as SGHVS and CDR2 as FNYEAQ. Trimming pared 6 bases from V and 9 bases from J, leaving 24 bases between. The CDR3 DNA follows: TGTGCCAGCAGTTCCACAAGCCGGGCCCAACTCGGTGAGCAGTTCTTC. Protein: CASSSTSRAQLGEQFF.

The chain joins TRBV4-1 to TRBJ2-7, with 8 positions matching TRBD2. The length of the CDR3 is 17 residues. Losses at the gene ends were 0 bases for V and 2 bases for J; bases not matched to a gene: 9. Germline values: CDR1 MGHRA, CDR2 YSYEKL. The CDR3 bases are TGCGCCAGCAGCCAAGAACCGGGAGGGGCAAGCACCTACGAGCAGTACTTC. It encodes CASSQEPGGASTYEQYF.

The chain links TRBV28 to TRBJ1-2, with unresolved D. There are 15 residues in the CDR3. The V end lost 5 bases, the J end lost 4 bases, and 17 bases lay between the germline ends. Per germline, CDR1 MDHEN and CDR2 SYDVKM. CDR3 region: CASSPRGVLSYGYTF. CDR3 in DNA: TGTGCCAGCAGTCCCCGTGGAGTGCTAAGCTATGGCTACACCTTC.